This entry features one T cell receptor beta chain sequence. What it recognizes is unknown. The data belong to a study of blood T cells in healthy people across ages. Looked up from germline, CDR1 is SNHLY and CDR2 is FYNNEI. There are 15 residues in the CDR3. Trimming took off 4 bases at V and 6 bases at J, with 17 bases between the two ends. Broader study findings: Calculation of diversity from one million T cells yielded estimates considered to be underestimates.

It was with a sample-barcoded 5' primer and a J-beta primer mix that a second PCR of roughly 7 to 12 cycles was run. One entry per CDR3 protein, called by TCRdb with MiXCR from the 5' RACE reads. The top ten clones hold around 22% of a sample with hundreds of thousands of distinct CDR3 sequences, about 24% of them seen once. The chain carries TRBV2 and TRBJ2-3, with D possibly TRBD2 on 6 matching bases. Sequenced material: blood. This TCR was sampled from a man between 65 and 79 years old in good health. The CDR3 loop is CASSVSGDDTDTQYF. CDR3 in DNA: TGTGCCAGCAGTGTATCGGGGGACGACACGGATACGCAGTATTTT. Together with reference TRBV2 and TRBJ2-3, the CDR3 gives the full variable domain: EPEVTQTPSHQVTQMGQEVILRCVPISNHLYFYWYRQILGQKVEFLVSFYNNEISEKSEIFDDQFSVERPDGSNFTLKIRSTKLEDSAMYFCASSVSGDDTDTQYFGPGTRLTVL.